The 18 T cell receptor beta chains listed next were all sequenced from one sample in a study of control samples from healthy donors and cancer patients. TCRdb keeps only in-frame clones here, not all; method: immunoSEQ multiplex PCR. The profile covers 70,000 to 90,000 clones, with about 93% appearing a single time and about 6.2% taken by the ten largest. Sample: blood. These receptors were collected from a woman aged 35 to 49 in good health.

Only one count was recorded for this clone. This chain links TRBV19 with TRBJ2-7; 10 bases match TRBD1. The junction had 2 bases not matched to a gene; V was cut back by 5 bases and J by 4 bases. The CDR3 totals 13 residues. CDR1 and CDR2 from the germline V gene are LNHDA and SQIVND (reference sequence). CDR3 sequence reads: CASSRQGAYEQYF. In DNA, the CDR3 is TGTGCCAGTAGTCGACAGGGGGCGTACGAGCAGTACTTC.

The V and J genes are TRBV15 and TRBJ1-1; TRBD1 matches 7 bases. CDR1 and CDR2 from the germline V gene are LNHNV and YYDKDF (reference sequence). The CDR3 is 15 amino acids. The ends lost 2 bases at V and 1 base at J; junction bases unmatched: 4. The CDR3 DNA reads as TGTGCCACCAGCAGACCCGGGACAGCGAACACTGAAGCTTTCTTT. It is translated as CATSRPGTANTEAFF.

This chain connects TRBV7-8 to TRBJ2-3; D uncertain. In germline, CDR1 is SGHVS, CDR2 FQNEAQ. V lost 1 base and J 2 bases, leaving 16 bases between the germline ends. CDR3 length: 17 residues. CDR3 residues: CASSLVGWEPDTDTQYF. CDR3 coding DNA: TGTGCCAGCAGCTTAGTAGGGTGGGAACCAGACACAGATACGCAGTATTTT.

The rearrangement uses TRBV2 and TRBJ1-2, with a tentative D call TRBD1 (5 bases). V lost 3 bases and J lost 4, with 18 bases in between. The CDR3 length is 16 residues. Germline loops: CDR1 SNHLY, CDR2 FYNNEI. CDR3 in amino acids: CASSDPRGTRTYGYTF. The CDR3 DNA is TGTGCCAGCAGTGACCCTAGGGGCACCAGAACCTATGGCTACACCTTC.

The chain uses TRBV7-6 and TRBJ2-3; TRBD2 is a possible D gene (5 bases). V was pared by 0 bases and J by 2 bases, with 9 bases between. CDR3 size: 15 residues. Looked up from germline, CDR1 is SGHVS and CDR2 is FNYEAQ. The chain's CDR3 is CASSLAVSDTDTQYF. The CDR3 nucleotides are TGTGCCAGCAGCTTAGCGGTTAGCGACACAGATACGCAGTATTTT.

J is TRBJ1-6 and V is TRBV30, with D tentatively TRBD1 (6 bases). The germline gives CDR1 GTSNPN, CDR2 SVGIG (reference sequence). The CDR3 has 12 residues. Trimming cost V 8 bases and J 7 bases, with 12 bases left between them. CDR3 sequence: CAGGPGNSPLHF. The DNA for the CDR3 is TGTGCCGGGGGGCCGGGGAATTCACCCCTCCACTTT.

The V call is TRBV3-1 (or the pseudogene TRBV3-2), the J call TRBJ2-4, with a tentative D call TRBD1 (8 bases). CDR1 and CDR2 from the germline V gene are LGHDT and YNNKEL (reference sequence). The CDR3 contains 15 residues. V lost 6 bases to trimming and J lost 3 bases, with 15 bases between them. The CDR3 DNA reads TGTGCCAGCAGAAACAGGGGGGGGGTCAAAAACATTCAGTACTTC. This codes for CASRNRGGVKNIQYF.

This clone was detected once. The genes are TRBV24-1 and TRBJ1-5; 7 bases map to TRBD1. This CDR3 spans 16 amino acids. V was clipped by 4 bases and J by 6 bases; unmatched bases: 11. Germline lookup yields CDR1 KGHDR and CDR2 SFDVKD. The CDR3 DNA reads TGTGCCACCAGTGAGAAATTGGGACAGACAACTCAGCCCCAGCATTTT. Translation: CATSEKLGQTTQPQHF.

In this sample, this clone turned up once. The chain couples TRBV7-2 to TRBJ1-2; 11 bases fit TRBD1. This CDR3 has 16 residues. The junction had 9 bases not matched to a gene; V was cut back by 3 bases and J by 6 bases. Germline V gene data show CDR1 as SGHTA and CDR2 as FQGNSA. The CDR3 is CASSFLPGQGGDGYTF. Here the CDR3 DNA reads TGTGCCAGCAGCTTTCTCCCGGGACAGGGGGGAGATGGCTACACCTTC.

The chain employs TRBV25-1 and TRBJ1-2, with D possibly TRBD1 on 5 matching bases. The CDR3 has 12 residues. The V and J ends lost 1 base and 14 bases respectively, with 14 bases between them. Germline lookup yields CDR1 MGHDK and CDR2 SYGVNS. CDR3 amino acids: CASSESSWGRTF. DNA of the CDR3: TGTGCCAGCAGTGAATCTAGTTGGGGGAGGACCTTC.

J is TRBJ1-2 and V is TRBV25-1; TRBD1 agrees at 7 bases. The CDR3 is 14 amino acids. V shed 6 bases and J 6 bases; nucleotides not matched to a gene: 10. The V gene's germline CDR1 is MGHDK and CDR2 SYGVNS. For the CDR3, the DNA is TGTGCCAGCAGCCAAAACACAGGGGTGCATGGCTACACCTTC. Translation: CASSQNTGVHGYTF.

In its sample, this clone was seen once. This sequence joins TRBV19 and TRBJ2-2; D gene ambiguous. The CDR3 has 13 residues. V lost 3 bases to trimming and J lost 7 bases, with 9 bases between them. Germline CDR1 reads LNHDA; CDR2 reads SQIVND (reference sequence). The CDR3 loop reads CASSMNWGGELFF. The CDR3 DNA is TGTGCCAGTAGTATGAACTGGGGCGGGGAGCTGTTTTTT.

The chain carries TRBV12-3 or TRBV12-4 and TRBJ2-1; a weak D match, TRBD2 (5 bases). V shed 2 bases and J shed 4 bases, with 6 bases lying between them. This CDR3 has 13 amino acids. In DNA form, the CDR3 reads TGTGCCAGCAGTTTAACGGGGTACAATGAGCAGTTCTTC. Its translation: CASSLTGYNEQFF.

This clone was recorded a few times. The chain employs TRBV5-8 and TRBJ2-1; 7 bases line up with TRBD2. The germline V gene encodes CDR1 SGHTS and CDR2 YDEGEE. J was trimmed by 2 bases and V by 1 base; bases with no gene match: 3. The CDR3 is 15 residues long. The CDR3 protein is CASSLTAGPYNEQFF. The CDR3 DNA is TGTGCCAGCAGCTTGACAGCGGGGCCCTACAATGAGCAGTTCTTC. Supplemented by reference TRBV5-8 and TRBJ2-1, the full variable domain reads EAGVTQSPTHLIKTRGQQATLRCSPISGHTSVYWYQQALGLGLQFLLWYDEGEERNRGNFPPRFSGRQFPNYSSELNVNALELEDSALYLCASSLTAGPYNEQFFGPGTRLTVL.

This chain connects TRBV12-5 to TRBJ2-1; TRBD2 is a possible D gene (5 bases). This CDR3 region has 13 residues. From germline, CDR1 is LGHNT and CDR2 FRNRAP. V was clipped by 8 bases and J by 1 base, with 9 bases between them. Written as DNA, the CDR3 is TGTGCTAGTAGGGAGAGTTCCTACAATGAGCAGTTCTTC. Its protein is CASRESSYNEQFF.

The gene calls are TRBV11-2 and TRBJ2-2; D call uncertain. The germline V gene encodes CDR1 SGHAT and CDR2 FQNNGV. V lost 4 bases, J lost 6 bases, and 9 bases lay in between. The CDR3 spans 13 residues. The chain's CDR3 is CASSSTLSGELFF. The CDR3 bases are TGTGCCAGCAGCTCCACCCTCTCCGGGGAGCTGTTTTTT.

This clone was observed a handful of times. V usage is TRBV12-3 or TRBV12-4 and J usage is TRBJ1-2; maybe TRBD1 (6 bases). V gave up 1 base and J gave up 7 bases, with 10 bases separating them. The CDR3 runs 13 residues. The CDR3 loop reads CASSLGGPGGYTF. DNA for the CDR3: TGTGCCAGCAGTTTAGGGGGGCCCGGTGGCTACACCTTC.

The V and J genes are TRBV19 and TRBJ1-5, with D possibly TRBD1 on 5 matching bases. The CDR3 is 16 amino acids. Germline V CDR1 and CDR2: LNHDA, SQIVND (reference sequence). Trimming left V 7 bases short and J 0 bases short, with 16 bases between. For the CDR3, the DNA is TGTGCCAGTACTGAAAGACAGCTTTATAGCAATCAGCCCCAGCATTTT. Translated: CASTERQLYSNQPQHF.